The T cell receptor (beta chain) described here comes from a study of immune evolution from preneoplasia to lung adenocarcinoma. Germline loops: CDR1 SGHRS, CDR2 YFSETQ. The CDR3 length is 15 residues. Germline trimming cut 2 bases from V and 5 bases from J; bases unmatched to any gene: 8. Using immunoSEQ multiplex PCR, the repertoire was profiled, and TCRdb retains in-frame clones only, with some absent. The table has some 41,000 clones, approximately 80% seen once. The sequence was obtained from a person in their sixties or seventies with lung adenocarcinoma. Sequencing was carried out using FFPE invasive lung adenocarcinoma tissue. This chain links TRBV5-1 with TRBJ2-5; 8 nucleotides agree with TRBD2. The CDR3: CASSFDGRAGETQYF. The DNA for the CDR3 is TGCGCCAGCAGCTTTGACGGGAGGGCGGGGGAGACCCAGTACTTC.